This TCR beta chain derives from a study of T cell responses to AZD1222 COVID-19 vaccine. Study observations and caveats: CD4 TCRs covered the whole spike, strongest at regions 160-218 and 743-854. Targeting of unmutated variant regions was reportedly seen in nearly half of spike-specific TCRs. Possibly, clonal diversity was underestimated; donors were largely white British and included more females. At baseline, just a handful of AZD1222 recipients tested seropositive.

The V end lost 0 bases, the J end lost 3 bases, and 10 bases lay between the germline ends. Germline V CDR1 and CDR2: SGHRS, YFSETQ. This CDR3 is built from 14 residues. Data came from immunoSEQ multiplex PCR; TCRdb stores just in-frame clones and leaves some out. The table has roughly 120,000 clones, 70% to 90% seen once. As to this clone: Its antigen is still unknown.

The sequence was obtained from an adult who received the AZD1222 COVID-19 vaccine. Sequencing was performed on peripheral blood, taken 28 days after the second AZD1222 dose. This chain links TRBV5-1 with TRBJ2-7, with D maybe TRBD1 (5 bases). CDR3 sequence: CASSLGTPNYEQYF. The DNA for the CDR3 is TGCGCCAGCAGCTTGGGGACACCTAACTACGAGCAGTACTTC.